A selection of T cell receptor beta chains follows, all from one sample in a study of control samples from healthy donors and cancer patients. Produced via immunoSEQ multiplex PCR; TCRdb's table is partial and in-frame only. The sample has approximately 100,000 clones, 75% to 90% seen once. The sample comprised blood. Every receptor here comes from a man aged 25-45 years in good health. CDR3s leave out the opening cysteine and the closing phenylalanine or tryptophan.

>TRBV7-3
ASSPPRADTQY
>TRBV15
ATSRDAASQPQH
>TRBV27
ASSSAPGQLNYGYT
>TRBV4-1
ASSQGVGAAAYGYT
>TRBV4-3
ASSQGSRARTGELF
>TRBV7-9
ASRDRTFYGYT
>TRBV28
ASTTGRQGDYEQY
>TRBV19
ASSKGQYNEQF
>TRBV6-6
ASMEGVVDTQY
>TRBV27
ASSLRAGNYGYT
>TRBV12-5
ASGFSTPAEGYNSPLH
>TRBV11-2
ASSPDPAGNEKLF
>TRBV7-2
ASGFLSTEAF
>TRBV7-2
ASSLMQEPIWGYT
>TRBV5-1
ASSSGGYSEQF
>TRBV12-3/TRBV12-4
ASSREGQTEAF
>TRBV4-3
ASSQDGSGRAGVDTQY
>TRBV4-1
ASSQDGTGGNSYT
>TRBV5-1
ASSLMGGFGETQY
>TRBV6-1
ASSAGRRFSGNTIY
>TRBV10-3
AIRGDSYNSPLH
>TRBV28
ASSQNTGGYREQY
>TRBV20-1
SARETGSYT
>TRBV7-2
ASSQRGWSSGANVLT
>TRBV6-5
ARPRETPNQPQH
>TRBV6-1
ASSEGSVAYGYT
>TRBV28
ASSRIFWTSGNPEQF
>TRBV15
ATSTTPGQGYNEQF
>TRBV3-1/TRBV3-2
ASSQDTISYNSPLH
>TRBV30
AWSQVEDTEAF
>TRBV24-1
ATSLGGDSNQPQH
>TRBV7-2
ASSLGGGPQGYNEQF